This TCR beta chain was found in a study of cytomegalovirus exposure and HLA in healthy donors. Study results and caveats: HLA allele associations emerged for 16,951 TCR beta sequences in a later analysis, at 0.05 false discovery rate.

Worth noting for this clone: Antigen unknown.

With 60 Vbeta and 13 Jbeta primers, the PCR was carried out. The method was immunoSEQ multiplex PCR; TCRdb's version includes in-frame clones alone and lacks a portion of them. The sample carries fewer than 150,000 clones, around 80% recorded once. The J segment lost 4 bases and the V segment lost 4 bases, leaving 6 bases of the junction unmatched. CDR3 length: 14 amino acids. CDR1 and CDR2 from the germline V gene are LNHDA and SQIVND (reference sequence). This clonotype originated in a man aged 40-49 years in good health and CMV-seropositive. Sequencing was performed on PBMCs. The chain has TRBV19 and TRBJ2-5; 7 nucleotides line up with TRBD1. In DNA, the CDR3 is TGTGCCAGTAGTACACAGGGGTGGGGAGAGACCCAGTACTTC. This encodes CASSTQGWGETQYF.